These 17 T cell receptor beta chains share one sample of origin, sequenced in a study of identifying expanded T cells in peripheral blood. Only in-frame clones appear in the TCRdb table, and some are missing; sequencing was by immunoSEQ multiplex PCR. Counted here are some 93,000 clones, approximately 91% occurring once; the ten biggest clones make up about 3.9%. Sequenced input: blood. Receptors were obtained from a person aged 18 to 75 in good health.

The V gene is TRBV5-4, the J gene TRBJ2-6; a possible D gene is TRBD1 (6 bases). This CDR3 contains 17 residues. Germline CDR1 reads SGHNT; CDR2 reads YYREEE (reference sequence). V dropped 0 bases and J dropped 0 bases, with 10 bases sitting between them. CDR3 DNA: TGTGCCAGCAGCTTGGATAGGGGGTTCTCTGGGGCCAACGTCCTGACTTTC. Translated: CASSLDRGFSGANVLTF.

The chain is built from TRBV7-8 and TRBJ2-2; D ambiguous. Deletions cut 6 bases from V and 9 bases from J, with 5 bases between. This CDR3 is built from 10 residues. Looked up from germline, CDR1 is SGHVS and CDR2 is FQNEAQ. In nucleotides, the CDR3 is TGTGCCAGCAGGGGGAGGGAGCTGTTTTTT. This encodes CASRGRELFF.

CDR3: CASSPSGLEGNTIYF. The CDR3 coding sequence is TGCGCCAGCAGCCCGTCGGGGTTGGAGGGAAACACCATATATTTT. This chain connects TRBV5-1 to TRBJ1-3; D is unresolved. Trimming cost V 4 bases and J 4 bases, with 15 bases left between them. There are 15 residues in the CDR3. In germline, CDR1 is SGHRS, CDR2 YFSETQ.

The CDR3, as DNA: TGTGCCACCAGCAGAGATGGTGCGGGGGCATACAATGAGCAGTTCTTC. This translates into CATSRDGAGAYNEQFF. The rearrangement links TRBV15 to TRBJ2-1, with a possible D match to TRBD2 (7 bases). V lost 0 bases to trimming and J lost 4 bases, with 13 bases between them. The CDR3 totals 16 residues. Germline CDR1 is LNHNV and CDR2 is YYDKDF (reference sequence).

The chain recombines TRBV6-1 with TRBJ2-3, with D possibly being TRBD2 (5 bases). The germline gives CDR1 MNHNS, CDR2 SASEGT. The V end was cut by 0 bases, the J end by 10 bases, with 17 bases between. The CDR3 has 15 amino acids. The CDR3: CASSEASGGGFAQYF. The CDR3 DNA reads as TGTGCCAGCAGTGAAGCGTCAGGAGGAGGCTTTGCGCAGTATTTT.

This CDR3 reads CAWSVSGVYEQYF. As DNA, the CDR3 is TGTGCCTGGAGTGTCAGTGGGGTCTACGAGCAGTACTTC. V and J are TRBV30 and TRBJ2-7; D is unresolved. The V and J ends lost 0 bases and 3 bases respectively, with 9 bases between them. CDR3 size: 13 residues. Germline CDR1 and CDR2: GTSNPN and SVGIG (reference sequence).

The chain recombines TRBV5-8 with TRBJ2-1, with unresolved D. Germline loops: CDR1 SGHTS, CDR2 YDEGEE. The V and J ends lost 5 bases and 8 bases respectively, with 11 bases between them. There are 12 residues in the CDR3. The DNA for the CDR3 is TGTGCCAGCAGACCAGAAGGCGATGAGCAGTTCTTC. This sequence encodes CASRPEGDEQFF.

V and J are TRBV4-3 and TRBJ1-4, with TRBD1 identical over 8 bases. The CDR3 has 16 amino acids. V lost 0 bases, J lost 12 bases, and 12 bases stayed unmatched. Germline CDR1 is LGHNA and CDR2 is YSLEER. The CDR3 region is CASSQEPGDRCGELFF. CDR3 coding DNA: TGCGCCAGCAGCCAAGAGCCCGGGGACAGGTGCGGGGAACTGTTTTTT.

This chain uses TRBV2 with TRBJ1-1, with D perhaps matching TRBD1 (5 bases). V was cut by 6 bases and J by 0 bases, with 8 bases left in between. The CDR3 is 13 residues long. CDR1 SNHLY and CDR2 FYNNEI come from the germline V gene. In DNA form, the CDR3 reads TGTGCCAGCAGGGGGGGGGTGAACACTGAAGCTTTCTTT. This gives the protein CASRGGVNTEAFF.

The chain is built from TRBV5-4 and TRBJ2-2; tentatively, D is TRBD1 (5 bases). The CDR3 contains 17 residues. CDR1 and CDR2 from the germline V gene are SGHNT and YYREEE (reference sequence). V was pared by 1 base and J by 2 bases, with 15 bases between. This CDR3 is CASSLRWGERNTGELFF. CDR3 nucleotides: TGTGCCAGCAGCTTGAGATGGGGCGAAAGAAACACCGGGGAGCTGTTTTTT.

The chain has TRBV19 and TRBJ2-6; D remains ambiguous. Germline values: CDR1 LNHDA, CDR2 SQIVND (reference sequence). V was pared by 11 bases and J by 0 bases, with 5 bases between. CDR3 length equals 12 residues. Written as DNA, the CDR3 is TGTGCCGTAAGCTCTGGGGCCAACGTCCTGACTTTC. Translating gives CAVSSGANVLTF.

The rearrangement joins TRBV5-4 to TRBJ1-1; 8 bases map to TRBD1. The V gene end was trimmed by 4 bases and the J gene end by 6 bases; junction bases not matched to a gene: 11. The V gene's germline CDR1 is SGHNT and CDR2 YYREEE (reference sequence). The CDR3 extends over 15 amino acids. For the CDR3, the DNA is TGTGCCAGCAGCCCAACCTTCGACAGGGGCTCTGAAGCTTTCTTT. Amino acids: CASSPTFDRGSEAFF.

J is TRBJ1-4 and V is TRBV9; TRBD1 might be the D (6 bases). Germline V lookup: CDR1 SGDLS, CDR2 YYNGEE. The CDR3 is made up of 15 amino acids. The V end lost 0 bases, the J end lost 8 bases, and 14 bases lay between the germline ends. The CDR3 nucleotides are TGTGCCAGCAGCGTAGGGCGGGGGCGAGGGGAAAAACTGTTTTTT. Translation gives CASSVGRGRGEKLFF. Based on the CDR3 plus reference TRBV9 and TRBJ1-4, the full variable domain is DSGVTQTPKHLITATGQRVTLRCSPRSGDLSVYWYQQSLDQGLQFLIQYYNGEERAKGNILERFSAQQFPDLHSELNLSSLELGDSALYFCASSVGRGRGEKLFFGSGTQLSVL.

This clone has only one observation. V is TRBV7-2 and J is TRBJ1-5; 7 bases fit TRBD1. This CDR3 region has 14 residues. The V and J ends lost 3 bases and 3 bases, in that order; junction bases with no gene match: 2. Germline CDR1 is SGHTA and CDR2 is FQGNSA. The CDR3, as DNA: TGTGCCAGCAGCTTGACAGGGTTCAATCAGCCCCAGCATTTT. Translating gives CASSLTGFNQPQHF.

CDR3: CASSLGGSYSNQPQHF. The CDR3 DNA sequence: TGTGCCAGCAGTTTGGGGGGGTCATATAGCAATCAGCCCCAGCATTTT. The chain links TRBV28 to TRBJ1-5; weak D call: TRBD1 (5 bases). Trimming removed 3 bases at V and 0 bases at J, with 12 bases between. The CDR3 spans 16 residues. Germline values: CDR1 MDHEN, CDR2 SYDVKM.

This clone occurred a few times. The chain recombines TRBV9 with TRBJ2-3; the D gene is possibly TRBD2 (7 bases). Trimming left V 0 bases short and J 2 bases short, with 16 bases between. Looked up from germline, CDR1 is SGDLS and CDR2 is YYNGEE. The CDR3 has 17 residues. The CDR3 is CASSVGGGTSPTDTQYF. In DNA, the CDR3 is TGTGCCAGCAGCGTAGGCGGGGGCACCTCCCCCACAGATACGCAGTATTTT.

CDR3: CASSPLATSGMAYEQYF. The CDR3 DNA is TGTGCCAGCTCACCGTTAGCAACTAGCGGGATGGCCTACGAGCAGTACTTC. The V call is TRBV18, the J call TRBJ2-7; TRBD2 matches 10 bases. J gave up 2 bases and V 3 bases, and 10 bases lay outside the gene matches. The CDR3 is made up of 17 amino acids. Germline V gives CDR1 KGHSH, CDR2 LQKENI.